Sequencing of this TCR beta chain was carried out in a study of PD-L1 blockade in urothelial cancer. V dropped 5 bases and J dropped 0 bases, with 8 bases sitting between them. The CDR3 extends over 14 amino acids. The germline V gene encodes CDR1 SEHNR and CDR2 FQNEAQ (reference sequence). The assay was immunoSEQ multiplex PCR, and TCRdb's table has in-frame clones only and misses some. The profile shows some 100,000 clones, roughly nine tenths of them singletons. The rearrangement uses TRBV7-9 and TRBJ2-1, with no clear D. This sequence originates from a woman aged 80 or over with urothelial cancer. The sequenced sample was PBMCs, obtained around atezolizumab (anti-PD-L1) treatment. CDR3: CASSAHSSYNEQFF. For the CDR3, the DNA is TGTGCCAGCAGCGCCCATAGCTCCTACAATGAGCAGTTCTTC.